This passage covers 30 T cell receptor beta chains from one sample sequenced in a study of T cell responses to AZD1222 COVID-19 vaccine. Sequencing used immunoSEQ multiplex PCR; TCRdb keeps in-frame clones, though not all of them. The data hold approximately 130,000 clones, with 80% to 95% observed a single time. This sample comprised peripheral blood, obtained on day 0 of AZD1222 vaccination. Receptors originate from an adult in good health.

This clone has only one observation. The chain joins TRBV5-1 to TRBJ2-1, with D possibly called TRBD1 or TRBD2 (5 bases each). V lost 0 bases and J 6 bases, leaving 13 bases between the germline ends. The germline gives CDR1 SGHRS, CDR2 YFSETQ. The CDR3 length is 15 residues. For the CDR3, the DNA is TGCGCCAGCAGCTTGGTCTGGGGGTTGGGCAATGAGCAGTTCTTC. This translates into CASSLVWGLGNEQFF.

The gene calls are TRBV5-5 and TRBJ1-2, with 9 bases fitting TRBD1. J gave up 3 bases and V 0 bases, and 3 bases lay outside the gene matches. There are 15 residues in the CDR3. Germline V gives CDR1 SGHKS, CDR2 YYEKEE (reference sequence). The CDR3 loop reads CASSLAQGAHYGYTF. CDR3 nucleotide sequence: TGTGCCAGCAGCTTGGCACAGGGGGCACACTATGGCTACACCTTC.

The chain recombines TRBV19 with TRBJ2-3; a possible D gene is TRBD1 (6 bases). Germline CDR1 is LNHDA and CDR2 is SQIVND (reference sequence). V lost 3 bases, J lost 5 bases, and 12 bases lay in between. This CDR3 is built from 14 residues. For the CDR3, the DNA is TGTGCCAGTAGTATCAGGGGTCGGGTAGATACGCAGTATTTT. This codes for CASSIRGRVDTQYF.

J is TRBJ1-1 and V is TRBV7-2, with D perhaps matching TRBD1 (5 bases). This CDR3 region has 14 residues. Germline CDR1 and CDR2: SGHTA and FQGNSA. With 1 base removed from V and 7 bases from J, the gap between germline ends came to 13 bases. The CDR3 DNA reads as TGTGCCAGCAGCTTAGGCTCAGGGATGCGTGAAGCTTTCTTT. Its protein product is CASSLGSGMREAFF.

V usage is TRBV30 and J usage is TRBJ1-3, with D possibly being TRBD1 (5 bases). This CDR3 has 14 residues. CDR1 and CDR2 from the germline V gene are GTSNPN and SVGIG (reference sequence). Trimming cost V 0 bases and J 0 bases, with 6 bases left between them. CDR3 in amino acids: CAWSVGGSGNTIYF. The CDR3 DNA reads as TGTGCCTGGAGTGTGGGGGGCTCTGGAAACACCATATATTTT.

The genes are TRBV5-1 and TRBJ2-7; D gene ambiguous. Germline V gene data show CDR1 as SGHRS and CDR2 as YFSETQ. V lost 0 bases and J 5 bases, leaving 9 bases between the germline ends. The length of the CDR3 is 13 residues. In nucleotides, the CDR3 is TGCGCCAGCAGCTTGGGAGCCAGTAACGAGCAGTACTTC. Translating it yields CASSLGASNEQYF.

The chain has TRBV9 and TRBJ2-5; TRBD2 matches at 11 bases. The CDR3 extends over 17 amino acids. J was trimmed by 5 bases and V by 3 bases; bases with no gene match: 12. CDR1 and CDR2 (germline): SGDLS, YYNGEE. The CDR3 here is CASSASSGRTHRETQYF. CDR3 nucleotide sequence: TGTGCCAGCAGCGCGTCTAGCGGGAGGACCCACAGGGAGACCCAGTACTTC. The variable domain in full, completed from reference TRBV9 and TRBJ2-5, reads DSGVTQTPKHLITATGQRVTLRCSPRSGDLSVYWYQQSLDQGLQFLIQYYNGEERAKGNILERFSAQQFPDLHSELNLSSLELGDSALYFCASSASSGRTHRETQYFGPGTRLLVL.

This clone was counted only a few times. The chain links TRBV13 to TRBJ2-2; no firm D call. From germline, CDR1 is PRHDT and CDR2 FYEKMQ (reference sequence). This CDR3 has 13 amino acids. V was cut by 2 bases and J by 6 bases, with 7 bases left in between. CDR3 sequence: CASSLFDPGELFF. As DNA, the CDR3 is TGTGCCAGCAGCTTATTCGACCCCGGGGAGCTGTTTTTT. Drawing the rest from reference TRBV13 and TRBJ2-2, the complete variable domain is AAGVIQSPRHLIKEKRETATLKCYPIPRHDTVYWYQQGPGQDPQFLISFYEKMQSDKGSIPDRFSAQQFSDYHSELNMSSLELGDSALYFCASSLFDPGELFFGEGSRLTVL.

The V gene is TRBV19, the J gene TRBJ1-5; D unresolved. Germline V lookup: CDR1 LNHDA, CDR2 SQIVND (reference sequence). V lost 0 bases to trimming and J lost 6 bases, with 15 bases between them. The CDR3 length is 16 residues. The CDR3 reads CASSIDMNRGSQPQHF. The DNA for the CDR3 is TGTGCCAGTAGTATAGATATGAACAGAGGGAGTCAGCCCCAGCATTTT.

J is TRBJ2-5 and V is TRBV6-5, with D perhaps TRBD2 (5 bases). The V gene's germline CDR1 is MNHEY and CDR2 SVGAGI. This CDR3 region has 13 residues. Trimming removed 7 bases at V and 4 bases at J, with 13 bases between. CDR3 in DNA: TGTGCCAGCAATCGCGGGTCGGGAGAGACCCAGTACTTC. This gives the protein CASNRGSGETQYF.

V gene TRBV21-1 combines with J gene TRBJ1-6; the table's D gene call, TRBD1, was not cross checked with the DNA. TRBV21-1 is a recognized pseudogene. The CDR3 has 14 residues. Written as DNA, the CDR3 is TGTGCCAGCAGCAAAGTATGGTCAGGGACACCCCTCCACTTT. Protein sequence: CASSKVWSGTPLHF.

The rearrangement uses TRBV28 and TRBJ2-1; 15 bases are shared with TRBD2. The CDR3 runs to 18 residues. J lost 2 bases, V lost 1 base, and 3 bases had no gene match. Germline V gene sequence: CDR1 MDHEN, CDR2 SYDVKM. CDR3 coding DNA: TGTGCCAGCAGTTTATTCCGGACTAGCGGGAGGGCCTACAATGAGCAGTTCTTC. Amino acids: CASSLFRTSGRAYNEQFF.

Written as DNA, the CDR3 is TGTGCCAGCAGCCAGCTGGCCCACCTTAATTCACCCCTCCACTTT. Its protein product is CASSQLAHLNSPLHF. The chain recombines TRBV14 with TRBJ1-6; D not resolved. V was clipped by 3 bases and J by 6 bases, with 12 bases between them. This CDR3 has 15 residues. Germline loops: CDR1 SGHDN, CDR2 FVKESK.

V is TRBV9 and J is TRBJ1-1; 7 nucleotides align to TRBD1. The V gene end was trimmed by 2 bases and the J gene end by 4 bases; junction bases not matched to a gene: 5. CDR1 is SGDLS and CDR2 is YYNGEE in the germline V gene. The CDR3 is made up of 14 amino acids. CDR3 bases: TGTGCCAGCAGCGTCCAGGGGGTGAGCACTGAAGCTTTCTTT. It codes for CASSVQGVSTEAFF.

The genes are TRBV13 and TRBJ2-7; D may be TRBD1 (6 bases). The CDR3 spans 15 residues. The germline V gene encodes CDR1 PRHDT and CDR2 FYEKMQ (reference sequence). Trimming left V 5 bases short and J 0 bases short, with 14 bases between. CDR3 nucleotides: TGTGCCAGCAGCCGTGACAGGCCGAGCTCCTACGAGCAGTACTTC. This encodes CASSRDRPSSYEQYF.

V usage is TRBV7-9 and J usage is TRBJ1-6, with 7 bases identical to TRBD1. This CDR3 contains 15 residues. V gave up 5 bases and J gave up 7 bases; unmatched junction bases: 8. Germline assignment: CDR1 SEHNR and CDR2 FQNEAQ (reference sequence). CDR3 region: CASSPPGTENSPLHF. In DNA form, the CDR3 reads TGTGCCAGCAGCCCCCCCGGGACAGAGAATTCACCCCTCCACTTT.

The chain combines TRBV19 with TRBJ1-6; 9 nucleotides align to TRBD1. The CDR3 extends over 14 amino acids. Germline V lookup: CDR1 LNHDA, CDR2 SQIVND (reference sequence). With V trimmed by 6 bases and J by 10 bases, 7 bases remained unmatched. CDR3 sequence reads: CASRDRGIRSPLHF. The CDR3 DNA is TGTGCCAGTAGGGACAGGGGAATACGGTCACCCCTCCACTTT. Drawing the rest from reference TRBV19 and TRBJ1-6, the complete variable domain is DGGITQSPKYLFRKEGQNVTLSCEQNLNHDAMYWYRQDPGQGLRLIYYSQIVNDFQKGDIAEGYSVSREKKESFPLTVTSAQKNPTAFYLCASRDRGIRSPLHFGNGTRLTVT.

The chain joins TRBV7-2 to TRBJ1-4; possibly TRBD1 for D (6 bases). The CDR3 spans 16 residues. Trimming pared 5 bases from V and 8 bases from J, leaving 21 bases between. Germline CDR1 SGHTA, CDR2 FQGNSA. The CDR3 nucleotides are TGTGCCAGCAGCCCTGAGTCCAGGGGCGCTGAAGAAAAACTGTTTTTT. Translating gives CASSPESRGAEEKLFF.

This rearrangement joins TRBV10-1 to TRBJ2-2, with D possibly being TRBD1 or TRBD2 (5 bases each). Trimming cost V 10 bases and J 1 base, with 22 bases left between them. CDR3 length: 17 amino acids. The germline V gene has CDR1 WNHNN and CDR2 SYGVQD (reference sequence). The CDR3 region is CAILVSNRDGNTGELFF. CDR3 in DNA: TGCGCCATTCTAGTTTCAAACCGGGACGGGAACACCGGGGAGCTGTTTTTT.

The chain has TRBV10-3 and TRBJ1-2, with a possible D match to TRBD1 (6 bases). Trimming took 0 bases from V and 2 from J, leaving 10 bases between them. The CDR3 is 15 amino acids. Germline lookup yields CDR1 ENHRY and CDR2 SYGVKD. The CDR3 spells CAISESRQDNYGYTF. The CDR3 bases are TGTGCCATCAGTGAGTCGAGACAGGACAACTATGGCTACACCTTC.

The chain couples TRBV23-1 to TRBJ2-3, with 9 bases fitting TRBD1. TRBV23-1 is an ORF, and what it does is uncertain. This CDR3 contains 15 residues. Losses at the gene ends were 3 bases for V and 4 bases for J; bases not matched to a gene: 5. This chain's CDR3 is CASSQGTGSPDTQYF. The CDR3 region has the DNA TGCGCCAGCAGTCAGGGGACAGGGTCCCCAGATACGCAGTATTTT.

The J gene is TRBJ2-7, the V gene TRBV18; possibly TRBD1 for D (6 bases). The germline gives CDR1 KGHSH, CDR2 LQKENI. The V end lost 3 bases, the J end lost 2 bases, and 11 bases lay between the germline ends. This CDR3 comprises 14 residues. CDR3 coding DNA: TGTGCCAGCTCACCCCTCCAGGGGACCTACGAGCAGTACTTC. The encoded protein is CASSPLQGTYEQYF.

CDR3 protein: CASSGTGGETEAFF. The CDR3 region has the DNA TGTGCCAGCAGCGGGACAGGGGGCGAGACTGAAGCTTTCTTT. V gene TRBV28 combines with J gene TRBJ1-1; 12 bases align to TRBD1. With V trimmed by 6 bases and J by 5 bases, 4 bases remained unmatched. The CDR3 covers 14 residues. Germline V gene sequence: CDR1 MDHEN, CDR2 SYDVKM.

CDR3 bases: TGTGCCAGCTCACCTTCACAACAAGAGACCCAGTACTTC. Protein product: CASSPSQQETQYF. The chain has TRBV18 and TRBJ2-5; D ambiguous. Trimming took off 3 bases at V and 2 bases at J, with 7 bases between the two ends. Germline V gene data show CDR1 as KGHSH and CDR2 as LQKENI. The CDR3 totals 13 residues.

The chain combines TRBV19 with TRBJ2-3; 7 bases match TRBD2. Germline V gene lookup returns CDR1 LNHDA and CDR2 SQIVND (reference sequence). J lost 1 base, V lost 6 bases, and 7 bases had no gene match. This CDR3 contains 15 residues. The CDR3 DNA follows: TGTGCCAGTAGGTCGCTAGCGGAGGGCACAGATACGCAGTATTTT. Encoded protein: CASRSLAEGTDTQYF.

This chain uses TRBV10-3 with TRBJ2-3; 10 nucleotides line up with TRBD2. Germline assignment: CDR1 ENHRY and CDR2 SYGVKD. This CDR3 has 17 amino acids. V shed 4 bases and J 0 bases; nucleotides not matched to a gene: 7. The CDR3 DNA reads as TGTGCCATCAGTGGAACTAGCGGGATACCTAGCACAGATACGCAGTATTTT. Amino acids: CAISGTSGIPSTDTQYF.

The genes are TRBV7-2 and TRBJ2-1; possibly TRBD1 or TRBD2 for D (6 bases each). Germline loops: CDR1 SGHTA, CDR2 FQGNSA. The ends were cut back, 5 bases at V and 7 bases at J, with 18 bases in the middle. The CDR3 runs to 15 residues. DNA of the CDR3: TGTGCCAGCAGCGGACAAGGGGGGACGGGAAATGAGCAGTTCTTC. It is translated as CASSGQGGTGNEQFF.

The chain combines TRBV12-3 or TRBV12-4 with TRBJ1-1; D gene ambiguous. V lost 2 bases, J lost 5 bases, and 9 bases lay in between. The CDR3 runs to 13 residues. CDR3 DNA sequence: TGTGCCAGCAGTTTACCCCCGGTTACTGAAGCTTTCTTT. It specifies CASSLPPVTEAFF.

V usage is TRBV6-5 and J usage is TRBJ2-7; 8 bases map to TRBD2. The CDR3 is 15 amino acids. From germline, CDR1 is MNHEY and CDR2 SVGAGI. V lost 2 bases, J lost 3 bases, and 6 bases stayed unmatched. The CDR3 DNA follows: TGTGCCAGCAGTTACGACGCGGGAGGAAGCTACGAGCAGTACTTC. The encoded protein is CASSYDAGGSYEQYF.

J is TRBJ2-1 and V is TRBV4-1, with D possibly being TRBD1 or TRBD2 (6 bases each). Germline lookup yields CDR1 MGHRA and CDR2 YSYEKL. The length of the CDR3 is 16 residues. Between the trimmed V and J ends, which lost 4 bases and 8 bases, there was a span of 21 bases. The CDR3 bases are TGCGCCAGCAGCCCCTTAACGGGACCAAGGGGGGATGAGCAGTTCTTC. It encodes CASSPLTGPRGDEQFF.